Below, 21 T cell receptor beta chains from the same sample are listed, as sequenced in a study of T cell changes during pregnancy in multiple sclerosis. The method was immunoSEQ multiplex PCR; TCRdb's version includes in-frame clones alone and lacks a portion of them. The sample lists over 100,000 clones; more than 85% were seen once. The sequenced sample was peripheral blood, obtained in the third trimester of pregnancy. Receptors originate from a female donor with multiple sclerosis, enrolled in a pregnancy study.

The rearrangement links TRBV11-2 to TRBJ1-1; D possibly corresponds to TRBD1 (6 bases). Trimming cost V 1 base and J 1 base, with 13 bases left between them. The germline gives CDR1 SGHAT, CDR2 FQNNGV. This CDR3 is 16 amino acids long. CDR3 protein: CASSLGDTSRNTEAFF. The CDR3 nucleotides read TGTGCCAGCAGCTTAGGGGACACAAGTCGGAACACTGAAGCTTTCTTT.

This chain links TRBV6-4 with TRBJ1-5; D might be TRBD1 (5 bases). Germline loops: CDR1 MRHNA, CDR2 SNTAGT. V gave up 6 bases and J gave up 2 bases, with 11 bases separating them. The CDR3 is 14 residues long. CDR3 protein: CASSEWGGNQPQHF. CDR3 DNA sequence: TGTGCCAGCAGCGAGTGGGGGGGCAATCAGCCCCAGCATTTT.

This clone appeared once. The chain employs TRBV10-1 and TRBJ2-2; the D gene is possibly TRBD1 (6 bases). The germline gives CDR1 WNHNN, CDR2 SYGVQD (reference sequence). V lost 3 bases and J lost 0, with 8 bases in between. The CDR3 contains 15 residues. The CDR3 sequence: CASSEYRANTGELFF. In DNA form, the CDR3 reads TGCGCCAGCAGTGAATACAGGGCGAACACCGGGGAGCTGTTTTTT.

This clone was counted a single time. V usage is TRBV27 and J usage is TRBJ1-2; possibly TRBD1 for D (6 bases). The V end was cut by 3 bases, the J end by 5 bases, with 25 bases between. Per germline, CDR1 MNHEY and CDR2 SMNVEV (reference sequence). The CDR3 sequence is 18 residues long. The CDR3 sequence: CASSFGIGPGGGHYGYTF. CDR3 bases: TGTGCCAGCAGTTTCGGGATTGGACCGGGAGGGGGGCATTATGGCTACACCTTC.

The chain recombines TRBV4-1 with TRBJ2-3; 12 bases align to TRBD2. The CDR3 sequence is 17 residues long. The germline V gene has CDR1 MGHRA and CDR2 YSYEKL. The trim removed 2 bases at V and 3 bases at J, leaving 6 bases unmatched. CDR3 nucleotides: TGCGCCAGCAGCCAATCAGGACTAGCGGGGACGACAGATACGCAGTATTTT. This codes for CASSQSGLAGTTDTQYF.

V and J are TRBV5-4 and TRBJ1-1, with TRBD1 matching over 9 bases. The V and J ends lost 4 bases and 5 bases, in that order; junction bases with no gene match: 9. The CDR3 length is 15 residues. Germline loops: CDR1 SGHNT, CDR2 YYREEE (reference sequence). The CDR3 here is CASSPRQGGFTEAFF. DNA for the CDR3: TGTGCCAGCAGCCCTCGACAGGGGGGGTTTACTGAAGCTTTCTTT.

This clone was seen a few times. This chain links TRBV5-1 with TRBJ2-7, with D perhaps matching TRBD2 (6 bases). In germline, CDR1 is SGHRS, CDR2 YFSETQ. Deletions cut 4 bases from V and 0 bases from J, with 20 bases between. The CDR3 has 17 residues. CDR3 nucleotides: TGCGCCAGCAGCCCACTAGGCGTGGCGGGGAGCTCCTACGAGCAGTACTTC. It translates to CASSPLGVAGSSYEQYF. The full variable domain, rest sourced from reference TRBV5-1 and TRBJ2-7, is KAGVTQTPRYLIKTRGQQVTLSCSPISGHRSVSWYQQTPGQGLQFLFEYFSETQRNKGNFPGRFSGRQFSNSRSEMNVSTLELGDSALYLCASSPLGVAGSSYEQYFGPGTRLTVT.

CDR3 coding DNA: TGTGCCAGCAGTTTTCGTACAGGGGGCCTTCATCAGCCCCAGCATTTT. Amino acids: CASSFRTGGLHQPQHF. This chain joins TRBV28 and TRBJ1-5, with 9 bases aligning to TRBD1. The length of the CDR3 is 16 residues. CDR1 is MDHEN and CDR2 is SYDVKM in the germline V gene. V lost 3 bases, J lost 5 bases, and 8 bases stayed unmatched.

The chain has TRBV5-4 and TRBJ2-7; TRBD2 is a possible D gene (6 bases). The CDR3 runs to 15 residues. V was clipped by 1 base and J by 5 bases, with 16 bases between them. Germline V gene data show CDR1 as SGHNT and CDR2 as YYREEE (reference sequence). CDR3: CASSLPGTPGHEQYF. CDR3 in DNA: TGTGCCAGCAGCTTGCCCGGGACTCCGGGCCACGAGCAGTACTTC. The full variable domain, in which reference TRBV5-4 and TRBJ2-7 provide the parts outside the CDR3, is ETGVTQSPTHLIKTRGQQVTLRCSSQSGHNTVSWYQQALGQGPQFIFQYYREEENGRGNFPPRFSGLQFPNYSSELNVNALELDDSALYLCASSLPGTPGHEQYFGPGTRLTVT.

The genes are TRBV4-1 and TRBJ2-1, with 9 nucleotides matching TRBD1. In germline, CDR1 is MGHRA, CDR2 YSYEKL. The CDR3 length is 17 residues. V shed 4 bases, J shed 8 bases, and the junction held 15 bases outside the gene matches. The CDR3 DNA reads as TGCGCCAGCAGCCCCCGGACAGGGGATCGTATGGGCGATGAGCAGTTCTTC. Encoded protein: CASSPRTGDRMGDEQFF.

The chain links TRBV2 to TRBJ1-2, with 7 nucleotides matching TRBD1. The V segment lost 4 bases and the J segment 6 bases; nucleotides outside the gene matches: 11. CDR1 SNHLY and CDR2 FYNNEI come from the germline V gene. The CDR3 has 15 residues. CDR3 DNA sequence: TGTGCCAGCAGTGTCAAGACAGGGAAGAGGAATGGCTACACCTTC. It is translated as CASSVKTGKRNGYTF.

This clone was recorded only once. This chain uses TRBV2 with TRBJ2-6; 7 bases are shared with TRBD1. This CDR3 is built from 16 residues. V dropped 6 bases and J dropped 3; count of bases not matched to a gene: 8. From germline, CDR1 is SNHLY and CDR2 FYNNEI. The CDR3 DNA sequence: TGTGCCAGCAGCCGGGACAGTGGAGTTGGGGCCAACGTCCTGACTTTC. Translated: CASSRDSGVGANVLTF.

This clone has more than one count but fewer than ten. This chain links TRBV19 with TRBJ2-1; 11 nucleotides align to TRBD2. Germline values: CDR1 LNHDA, CDR2 SQIVND (reference sequence). CDR3 size: 20 residues. V lost 3 bases, J lost 0 bases, and 13 bases stayed unmatched. CDR3 sequence reads: CASSIRYRVAGGSSYNEQFF. DNA for the CDR3: TGTGCCAGTAGTATCAGGTACAGGGTAGCGGGGGGGTCCTCCTACAATGAGCAGTTCTTC. Full variable domain (remainder filled in from reference TRBV19 and TRBJ2-1): DGGITQSPKYLFRKEGQNVTLSCEQNLNHDAMYWYRQDPGQGLRLIYYSQIVNDFQKGDIAEGYSVSREKKESFPLTVTSAQKNPTAFYLCASSIRYRVAGGSSYNEQFFGPGTRLTVL.

This clone appeared a single time. The chain couples TRBV6-5 to TRBJ2-1; maybe TRBD1 (6 bases). The CDR3 is made up of 14 amino acids. Germline assignment: CDR1 MNHEY and CDR2 SVGAGI. V was clipped by 6 bases and J by 8 bases, with 17 bases between them. DNA for the CDR3: TGTGCCAGCAGATCGGCAGCGAGGGGGTATGAGCAGTTCTTC. Protein sequence: CASRSAARGYEQFF.

The chain joins TRBV4-1 to TRBJ2-7; 7 positions match TRBD1. This CDR3 is built from 16 residues. Germline assignment: CDR1 MGHRA and CDR2 YSYEKL. V dropped 0 bases and J dropped 2; count of bases not matched to a gene: 7. The CDR3 loop reads CASSQDWAGGTYEQYF. The CDR3 DNA reads TGCGCCAGCAGCCAAGATTGGGCAGGGGGAACCTACGAGCAGTACTTC.

This sequence joins TRBV5-1 and TRBJ1-1; maybe TRBD1 (5 bases). This CDR3 contains 11 residues. V was cut by 2 bases and J by 7 bases, with 6 bases left in between. Germline CDR1 SGHRS, CDR2 YFSETQ. This CDR3 reads CASSLGDEAFF. In nucleotides, the CDR3 is TGCGCCAGCAGCTTAGGGGATGAAGCTTTCTTT.

The chain carries TRBV5-1 and TRBJ2-7; 8 bases match TRBD1. The trim removed 2 bases at V and 3 bases at J, leaving 7 bases unmatched. Germline V gene sequence: CDR1 SGHRS, CDR2 YFSETQ. The CDR3 extends over 15 amino acids. The CDR3: CASSLQGQAVYEQYF. The CDR3 DNA reads as TGCGCCAGCAGCTTACAGGGACAGGCTGTCTACGAGCAGTACTTC. The full variable domain, in which reference TRBV5-1 and TRBJ2-7 provide the parts outside the CDR3, is KAGVTQTPRYLIKTRGQQVTLSCSPISGHRSVSWYQQTPGQGLQFLFEYFSETQRNKGNFPGRFSGRQFSNSRSEMNVSTLELGDSALYLCASSLQGQAVYEQYFGPGTRLTVT.

The V and J genes are TRBV15 and TRBJ2-7, with 7 bases that match TRBD2. In germline, CDR1 is LNHNV, CDR2 YYDKDF (reference sequence). V shed 5 bases, J shed 10 bases, and the junction held 5 bases outside the gene matches. This CDR3 region has 11 residues. The CDR3, as DNA: TGTGCCACCAGCGGGGGAGGGCCCCAGTACTTC. Translated: CATSGGGPQYF.

This clone was found once. The chain employs TRBV7-2 and TRBJ1-2; D call uncertain. V gave up 3 bases and J gave up 2 bases, with 10 bases separating them. The CDR3 is 14 amino acids. The germline gives CDR1 SGHTA, CDR2 FQGNSA. The CDR3 loop is CASSFFGQNYGYTF. CDR3 nucleotides: TGTGCCAGCAGCTTTTTTGGGCAGAACTATGGCTACACCTTC.

CDR3 loop: CASRYPGLAGELFF. CDR3 in DNA: TGTGCCAGCAGATATCCGGGACTAGCCGGGGAGCTGTTTTTT. The chain employs TRBV6-6 and TRBJ2-2, with 8 bases lining up with TRBD2. The V gene's germline CDR1 is MNHNY and CDR2 SVGAGI (reference sequence). Trimming removed 6 bases from V and 6 bases from J; junction bases left unmatched: 6. The CDR3 is made up of 14 amino acids.

The chain combines TRBV28 with TRBJ2-3; 11 nucleotides agree with TRBD1. Per the germline V gene, CDR1 is MDHEN and CDR2 is SYDVKM. CDR3 length equals 15 residues. Trimming removed 4 bases from V and 3 bases from J; junction bases left unmatched: 3. CDR3 in DNA: TGTGCCAGCAGTTCCGGACAGGGGGCGACAGATACGCAGTATTTT. Translated, it gives CASSSGQGATDTQYF.